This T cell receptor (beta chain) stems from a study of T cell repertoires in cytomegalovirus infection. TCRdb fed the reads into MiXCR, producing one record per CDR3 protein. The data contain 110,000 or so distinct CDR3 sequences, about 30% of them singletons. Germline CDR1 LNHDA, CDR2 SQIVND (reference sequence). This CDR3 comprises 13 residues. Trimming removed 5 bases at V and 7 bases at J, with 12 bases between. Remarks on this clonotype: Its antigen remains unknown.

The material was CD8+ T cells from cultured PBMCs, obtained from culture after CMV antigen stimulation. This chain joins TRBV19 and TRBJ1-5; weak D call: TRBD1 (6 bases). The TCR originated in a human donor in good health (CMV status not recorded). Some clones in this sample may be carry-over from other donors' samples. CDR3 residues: CASSLPQGQPQHF. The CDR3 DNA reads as TGTGCCAGTAGTCTACCACAGGGCCAGCCCCAGCATTTT.